The 28 T cell receptor beta chains presented below share a single source sample, sequenced in a study of graft-versus-host responses after intestinal transplantation. The table came from immunoSEQ multiplex PCR; TCRdb's copy has only in-frame clones and leaves some out. Among about 82,000 clones listed, roughly 91% were seen once. No antigen is known for these receptors. The sequencing used unstimulated CD4+ T cells sorted from spleen or lymph node cells, collected before intestinal transplant. These receptors were collected from a human donor who received an intestinal transplant.

The chain recombines TRBV6-5 with TRBJ1-5; D call uncertain. CDR1 and CDR2 from the germline V gene are MNHEY and SVGAGI. CDR3 length: 14 amino acids. The V and J ends lost 6 bases and 3 bases respectively, with 12 bases between them. CDR3: CASSLTGDNQPQHF. For the CDR3, the DNA is TGTGCCAGCAGCCTGACTGGTGACAATCAGCCCCAGCATTTT.

J is TRBJ2-7 and V is TRBV7-2; perhaps TRBD2 as D (5 bases). The CDR3 extends over 15 amino acids. Germline loops: CDR1 SGHTA, CDR2 FQGNSA. V was pared by 0 bases and J by 3 bases, with 12 bases between. CDR3 amino acids: CASSLATAGNYEQYF. The CDR3 DNA sequence: TGTGCCAGCAGCTTAGCGACCGCCGGGAACTACGAGCAGTACTTC.

This clone was counted a single time. This chain uses TRBV5-6 with TRBJ1-2; 7 bases are a match to TRBD1. V was clipped by 4 bases and J by 7 bases; unmatched bases: 10. The CDR3 is 14 amino acids. Germline-derived CDR1 and CDR2 are SGHDT and YYEEEE. The CDR3 coding sequence is TGTGCCAGCAGCGAGGGGACAGTCGTTGGTGGCTACACCTTC. Protein product: CASSEGTVVGGYTF. The full variable domain, its missing parts supplied by reference TRBV5-6 and TRBJ1-2, is DAGVTQSPTHLIKTRGQQVTLRCSPKSGHDTVSWYQQALGQGPQFIFQYYEEEERQRGNFPDRFSGHQFPNYSSELNVNALLLGDSALYLCASSEGTVVGGYTFGSGTRLTVV.

The genes are TRBV6-5 and TRBJ1-1; TRBD1 matches 8 bases. The germline CDR1 and CDR2 sequences are MNHEY and SVGAGI. V shed 7 bases and J 6 bases; nucleotides not matched to a gene: 10. The CDR3 has 14 amino acids. CDR3 nucleotide sequence: TGTGCCAGCACCGCAGCAACAGGGGGGCCTGAAGCTTTCTTT. The encoded protein is CASTAATGGPEAFF.

This chain connects TRBV5-1 to TRBJ1-4, with 7 bases aligning to TRBD1. CDR1 and CDR2 from the germline V gene are SGHRS and YFSETQ. V trimming: 4 bases; J trimming: 2 bases; junction bases outside the gene matches: 2. This CDR3 comprises 14 residues. The CDR3 spells CASSLRGTNEKLFF. In nucleotides, the CDR3 is TGCGCCAGCAGCCTCAGGGGGACTAATGAAAAACTGTTTTTT. Looking up the rest from reference TRBV5-1 and TRBJ1-4 gives the full variable domain: KAGVTQTPRYLIKTRGQQVTLSCSPISGHRSVSWYQQTPGQGLQFLFEYFSETQRNKGNFPGRFSGRQFSNSRSEMNVSTLELGDSALYLCASSLRGTNEKLFFGSGTQLSVL.

The CDR3 nucleotides read TGTGCCACCCAAGACAGGGAACAATACAATGAGCAGTTCTTC. This sequence encodes CATQDREQYNEQFF. The gene calls are TRBV19 and TRBJ2-1, with 7 bases identical to TRBD1. Germline assignment: CDR1 LNHDA and CDR2 SQIVND (reference sequence). There are 14 residues in the CDR3. V dropped 10 bases and J dropped 4; count of bases not matched to a gene: 10.

V and J are TRBV4-1 and TRBJ2-2; TRBD1 matches at 8 bases. The CDR3 runs to 15 residues. V shed 5 bases, J shed 4 bases, and the junction held 6 bases outside the gene matches. CDR1 and CDR2 from the germline V gene are MGHRA and YSYEKL. The CDR3 DNA sequence: TGCGCCAGCAGCACACGACAGGGGAGCACCGGGGAGCTGTTTTTT. This codes for CASSTRQGSTGELFF.

This chain links TRBV30 with TRBJ1-2, with a tentative D call TRBD1 (5 bases). With 1 base removed from V and 4 bases from J, the gap between germline ends came to 16 bases. Germline V gene lookup returns CDR1 GTSNPN and CDR2 SVGIG (reference sequence). The CDR3 length is 15 residues. The CDR3 DNA sequence: TGTGCCTGGAGTGCCGGGGGGTCCGACGTCTATGGCTACACCTTC. Protein sequence: CAWSAGGSDVYGYTF.

The chain recombines TRBV19 with TRBJ1-1; maybe TRBD1 (5 bases). Trimming shortened V by 3 bases and J by 4 bases, and 15 bases separated the two germline ends. In germline, CDR1 is LNHDA, CDR2 SQIVND (reference sequence). CDR3 length: 15 amino acids. CDR3 amino acids: CASSISKGVITEAFF. DNA of the CDR3: TGTGCCAGTAGTATCAGCAAAGGGGTGATCACTGAAGCTTTCTTT.

The table lists this clone with a count of one. V usage is TRBV4-3 and J usage is TRBJ2-1, with 9 bases aligning to TRBD1. V gave up 2 bases and J gave up 4 bases; unmatched junction bases: 6. The CDR3 loop spans 16 amino acids. CDR1 is LGHNA, CDR2 YSLEER, per germline. The CDR3 nucleotides read TGCGCCAGCAGCCAACTCGGACAGGGGCTGTACAATGAGCAGTTCTTC. Residues: CASSQLGQGLYNEQFF.

The chain joins TRBV7-2 to TRBJ2-7; D possibly corresponds to TRBD1 (8 bases). The CDR3 sequence is 15 residues long. Germline CDR1 and CDR2: SGHTA and FQGNSA. V lost 6 bases and J lost 7, with 22 bases in between. CDR3: CASRQTGAKGGEQYF. As DNA, the CDR3 is TGTGCCAGCAGACAGACAGGGGCTAAGGGGGGGGAGCAGTACTTC.

This chain uses TRBV6-1 with TRBJ1-4; D is unclear. CDR1 is MNHNS, CDR2 SASEGT, per germline. Trimming stripped 5 bases from V and 0 bases from J, with 7 bases between. This CDR3 region has 14 residues. The chain's CDR3 is CASSSLATNEKLFF. CDR3 nucleotide sequence: TGTGCCAGCAGTTCTCTTGCAACTAATGAAAAACTGTTTTTT.

This sequence joins TRBV5-1 and TRBJ2-1; 13 bases align to TRBD2. The J segment lost 6 bases and the V segment lost 3 bases, leaving 3 bases of the junction unmatched. The CDR3 extends over 15 amino acids. The germline CDR1 and CDR2 sequences are SGHRS and YFSETQ. The CDR3 is CASSSLAGGLNEQFF. As DNA, the CDR3 is TGCGCCAGCAGCTCACTAGCGGGGGGGCTCAATGAGCAGTTCTTC.

This clone has only a few counts. The V call is TRBV19, the J call TRBJ1-4, with 9 bases lining up with TRBD1. Germline V gives CDR1 LNHDA, CDR2 SQIVND (reference sequence). J was trimmed by 0 bases and V by 2 bases; bases with no gene match: 7. The CDR3 loop spans 18 amino acids. CDR3 nucleotides: TGTGCCAGTAGTATATCTGGGACAGGGAGTGCAACTAATGAAAAACTGTTTTTT. It encodes CASSISGTGSATNEKLFF.

The V and J genes are TRBV18 and TRBJ1-2; D unclear. Trimming took 0 bases from V and 7 from J, leaving 12 bases between them. CDR1 and CDR2 (germline): KGHSH, LQKENI. The CDR3 runs 14 residues. The CDR3 loop reads CASSPPSPRVGYTF. Here the CDR3 DNA reads TGTGCCAGCTCACCACCTTCACCCCGCGTTGGCTACACCTTC.

The chain joins TRBV7-8 to TRBJ1-3; D gene uncertain. CDR1 SGHVS and CDR2 FQNEAQ come from the germline V gene. V was cut by 5 bases and J by 4 bases, with 6 bases left in between. The CDR3 contains 12 residues. The CDR3 spells CASSVSGNTIYF. Here the CDR3 DNA reads TGTGCCAGCAGCGTGAGCGGAAACACCATATATTTT.

The J gene is TRBJ1-4, the V gene TRBV2, with 10 bases lining up with TRBD1. The germline V gene has CDR1 SNHLY and CDR2 FYNNEI. V shed 6 bases and J 8 bases; nucleotides not matched to a gene: 9. The CDR3 is made up of 15 amino acids. This CDR3 is CASRGQGSSEEKLFF. The CDR3 region has the DNA TGTGCCAGCAGGGGACAGGGGAGCAGTGAGGAAAAACTGTTTTTT.

This CDR3 reads CASSITSGTGGAEAFF. The CDR3 nucleotides are TGTGCCAGCAGCATTACATCCGGGACAGGGGGCGCGGAAGCTTTCTTT. The chain recombines TRBV7-9 with TRBJ1-1, with TRBD1 matching 12 bases. The CDR3 is 16 amino acids. From germline, CDR1 is SEHNR and CDR2 FQNEAQ (reference sequence). V trimming: 5 bases; J trimming: 8 bases; junction bases outside the gene matches: 12.

This chain joins TRBV11-3 and TRBJ1-1; 7 nucleotides align to TRBD1. The germline V gene has CDR1 SGHNT and CDR2 YENEEA. Trimming took 0 bases from V and 4 from J; bases not matched to a gene: 5. CDR3 length equals 15 residues. In DNA, the CDR3 is TGTGCCAGCAGCTTAGAGGCAGGGGGGTCCACTGAAGCTTTCTTT. Its protein product is CASSLEAGGSTEAFF.

This clone has just one count. V is TRBV5-5 and J is TRBJ1-6; unclear D gene. The germline gives CDR1 SGHKS, CDR2 YYEKEE (reference sequence). With 4 bases removed from V and 0 bases from J, the gap between germline ends came to 11 bases. The CDR3 contains 16 residues. CDR3 region: CASSPYGSSYNSPLHF. For the CDR3, the DNA is TGTGCCAGCAGCCCCTATGGGAGCTCCTATAATTCACCCCTCCACTTT.

This sequence joins TRBV30 and TRBJ2-2; 10 bases fit TRBD1. Losses at the gene ends were 3 bases for V and 8 bases for J; bases not matched to a gene: 6. CDR3 length equals 14 residues. Looked up from germline, CDR1 is GTSNPN and CDR2 is SVGIG (reference sequence). In DNA, the CDR3 is TGTGCCTGGAGGAACGACAGGGGGCTGGGGGAGCTGTTTTTT. Its translation: CAWRNDRGLGELFF.

V gene TRBV11-2 combines with J gene TRBJ2-7; D might be TRBD1 (5 bases). Deletions cut 0 bases from V and 2 bases from J, with 14 bases between. Germline CDR1 is SGHAT and CDR2 is FQNNGV. The CDR3 sequence is 16 residues long. DNA for the CDR3: TGTGCCAGCAGCTTAGATTGGGGCGCGGCTACCTACGAGCAGTACTTC. Protein product: CASSLDWGAATYEQYF.

The rearrangement links TRBV11-2 to TRBJ2-7; TRBD1 might be the D (6 bases). Between the trimmed V and J ends, which lost 2 bases and 6 bases, there was a span of 11 bases. CDR3 length equals 13 residues. The germline V gene has CDR1 SGHAT and CDR2 FQNNGV. The CDR3 loop reads CASSLSTGFEQYF. The CDR3 DNA follows: TGTGCCAGCAGCTTATCAACAGGGTTCGAGCAGTACTTC.

The chain combines TRBV6-1 with TRBJ2-3; D is possibly TRBD1 (5 bases). Germline-derived CDR1 and CDR2 are MNHNS and SASEGT. V was trimmed by 0 bases and J by 0 bases, leaving 13 bases between them. The CDR3 has 17 amino acids. The DNA for the CDR3 is TGTGCCAGCAGTGAAGCTGCCAGGGATTCTAGCACAGATACGCAGTATTTT. Residues: CASSEAARDSSTDTQYF.

A single count supports this clone. The J gene is TRBJ1-6, the V gene TRBV11-2; 7 bases match TRBD1. V lost 3 bases and J lost 0; bases outside the gene matches: 2. CDR3 length equals 16 residues. In germline, CDR1 is SGHAT, CDR2 FQNNGV. CDR3 region: CASSLTGSSYNSPLHF. The CDR3 nucleotides are TGTGCCAGCAGCTTGACAGGGAGCTCCTATAATTCACCCCTCCACTTT.

V is TRBV18 and J is TRBJ2-6; 11 positions match TRBD1. J lost 0 bases, V lost 4 bases, and 8 bases had no gene match. Germline CDR1 reads KGHSH; CDR2 reads LQKENI. CDR3 length: 19 amino acids. The CDR3 spells CASSRSGTGGFSGANVLTF. As DNA, the CDR3 is TGTGCCAGCTCACGATCGGGGACAGGGGGTTTCTCTGGGGCCAACGTCCTGACTTTC.

This chain uses TRBV9 with TRBJ1-2, with TRBD1 as a possible D gene (6 bases). Germline V gives CDR1 SGDLS, CDR2 YYNGEE. Trimming took 3 bases from V and 4 from J, leaving 16 bases between them. This CDR3 region has 15 residues. The CDR3 spells CASSETGSLLYGYTF. The DNA for the CDR3 is TGTGCCAGCAGCGAGACAGGTTCCCTACTCTATGGCTACACCTTC.

The rearrangement uses TRBV2 and TRBJ2-7; 8 bases align to TRBD2. Germline lookup yields CDR1 SNHLY and CDR2 FYNNEI. The CDR3 is 15 amino acids. V dropped 5 bases and J dropped 0; count of bases not matched to a gene: 6. The CDR3 DNA follows: TGTGCCAGCAGTCCCCGGGGGGGGGCCTCCTACGAGCAGTACTTC. Encoded protein: CASSPRGGASYEQYF.